This entry lists 22 T cell receptor beta chains sequenced from one sample in a study of blood T cell repertoires in COVID-19 (dated by TCRdb to the early 2020s). Receptors were amplified or captured by the immunoSEQ multiplex PCR assay. TCRdb obtained this table from immuneACCESS and retained in-frame rearrangements with V and J assigned. These tables miss some clones; where compared with another copy, unresolved V genes account for less than half of the shortfall, and the remainder is unexplained. The sample has around 100,000 clones on record, about 85% of them singletons. Approximately 3% of the sample belongs to the ten largest clones. Source material: peripheral blood. The receptors here all came from a man in his fifties or sixties in a cohort sampled during active COVID-19.

The J gene is TRBJ2-3, the V gene TRBV6-2 or TRBV6-3; D remains ambiguous. The germline CDR1 and CDR2 sequences are MNHEY and SVGEGT. Trimming removed 4 bases from V and 0 bases from J, with 14 bases in between. The CDR3 runs 16 residues. DNA of the CDR3: TGTGCCAGCAGTTCGACACATCTCACTAGCACAGATACGCAGTATTTT. This encodes CASSSTHLTSTDTQYF.

The J gene is TRBJ2-1, the V gene TRBV12-5; 9 bases match TRBD1. Trimming at V came to 3 bases and at J to 9 bases, leaving 9 bases not matched to a gene. CDR1 and CDR2 (germline): LGHNT, FRNRAP. The CDR3 runs 15 residues. In nucleotides, the CDR3 is TGTGCTAGTGGTTTCGGGACAGGGTTTTATGGTGAGCAGTTCTTC. Translating gives CASGFGTGFYGEQFF.

The V and J genes are TRBV28 and TRBJ1-4, with D perhaps TRBD1 (6 bases). The CDR3 length is 13 residues. In germline, CDR1 is MDHEN, CDR2 SYDVKM. The V and J ends lost 6 bases and 11 bases respectively, with 16 bases between them. The CDR3 nucleotides are TGTGCCAGCAGGACCGGGACACCCGGGAAACTGTTTTTT. This encodes CASRTGTPGKLFF. The variable domain in full, completed from reference TRBV28 and TRBJ1-4, reads DVKVTQSSRYLVKRTGEKVFLECVQDMDHENMFWYRQDPGLGLRLIYFSYDVKMKEKGDIPEGYSVSREKKERFSLILESASTNQTSMYLCASRTGTPGKLFFGSGTQLSVL.

This chain uses TRBV5-1 with TRBJ2-2; a possible D gene is TRBD1 (5 bases). This CDR3 has 15 residues. V dropped 2 bases and J dropped 0 bases, with 8 bases sitting between them. Germline CDR1 SGHRS, CDR2 YFSETQ. In nucleotides, the CDR3 is TGCGCCAGCAGCTTCGGACACTCGAACACCGGGGAGCTGTTTTTT. This encodes CASSFGHSNTGELFF.

The chain uses TRBV4-3 and TRBJ2-5; D may be TRBD2 (7 bases). V gave up 2 bases and J gave up 4 bases, with 17 bases separating them. The V gene's germline CDR1 is LGHNA and CDR2 YSLEER. The CDR3 loop spans 16 amino acids. The CDR3 nucleotides read TGCGCCAGCAGCCAATCCACCACAGGGAGGGGAGAGACCCAGTACTTC. Translating gives CASSQSTTGRGETQYF.

This chain links TRBV6-5 with TRBJ1-3; unclear D gene. V gave up 2 bases and J gave up 0 bases, with 11 bases separating them. CDR1 is MNHEY and CDR2 is SVGAGI in the germline V gene. The CDR3 runs 16 residues. In DNA form, the CDR3 reads TGTGCCAGCAGTTACGCCTCGGAGAGCTCTGGAAACACCATATATTTT. This translates into CASSYASESSGNTIYF.

The V call is TRBV2, the J call TRBJ1-3, with D tentatively TRBD1 (5 bases). The CDR3 contains 13 residues. V was shortened by 10 bases and J by 0 bases, with 10 bases between the two germline ends. Germline CDR1 reads SNHLY; CDR2 reads FYNNEI. The CDR3 protein is CATAGVSGNTIYF. The CDR3 nucleotides read TGTGCCACCGCGGGGGTCTCTGGAAACACCATATATTTT. Looking up the rest from reference TRBV2 and TRBJ1-3 gives the full variable domain: EPEVTQTPSHQVTQMGQEVILRCVPISNHLYFYWYRQILGQKVEFLVSFYNNEISEKSEIFDDQFSVERPDGSNFTLKIRSTKLEDSAMYFCATAGVSGNTIYFGEGSWLTVV.

The chain combines TRBV6-1 with TRBJ2-5, with 9 bases aligning to TRBD1. The ends lost 0 bases at V and 7 bases at J; junction bases unmatched: 0. From germline, CDR1 is MNHNS and CDR2 SASEGT. The CDR3 covers 13 residues. Written as DNA, the CDR3 is TGTGCCAGCAGTGAAGCACAGGGGGCGACCCAGTACTTC. Its protein is CASSEAQGATQYF.

This clone was seen more than once but under ten times. This chain links TRBV7-2 with TRBJ1-6; tentative D call: TRBD1 (6 bases). V was pared by 6 bases and J by 14 bases, with 23 bases between. The germline gives CDR1 SGHTA, CDR2 FQGNSA. The CDR3 consists of 15 residues. CDR3 in DNA: TGTGCCAGCAGGTCCGGGACAAAGGGGGTCGGGTCCCTCCACTTT. Translating it yields CASRSGTKGVGSLHF.

The chain combines TRBV3-1 (or the pseudogene TRBV3-2) with TRBJ1-5; D gene uncertain. Germline V lookup: CDR1 LGHDT, CDR2 YNNKEL (reference sequence). V lost 0 bases, J lost 3 bases, and 6 bases lay in between. The CDR3 totals 14 residues. CDR3 sequence: CASSQDLNNQPQHF. CDR3 bases: TGTGCCAGCAGCCAAGACCTAAACAATCAGCCCCAGCATTTT.

V usage is TRBV29-1 and J usage is TRBJ1-2; 7 bases fit TRBD1. CDR1 and CDR2 (germline): SQVTM, ANQGSEA. The CDR3 consists of 11 residues. V gave up 7 bases and J gave up 4 bases; unmatched junction bases: 3. The CDR3 DNA reads TGCAGCGCGAGACAGGGCTATGGCTACACCTTC. Translating it yields CSARQGYGYTF.

This rearrangement joins TRBV9 to TRBJ1-1; D is perhaps TRBD1 (5 bases). The V gene's germline CDR1 is SGDLS and CDR2 YYNGEE. The CDR3 runs to 15 residues. V lost 0 bases and J lost 1, with 10 bases in between. The CDR3 DNA sequence: TGTGCCAGCAGCGTAGGAATCGGGGGGAACACTGAAGCTTTCTTT. It specifies CASSVGIGGNTEAFF.

This rearrangement joins TRBV9 to TRBJ2-1; perhaps TRBD2 as D (7 bases). The germline gives CDR1 SGDLS, CDR2 YYNGEE. This CDR3 contains 16 residues. Trimming left V 0 bases short and J 7 bases short, with 17 bases between. CDR3 sequence (DNA): TGTGCCAGCAGCGTAGCTGGGGGGGGGCGGCGTAATGAGCAGTTCTTC. Its translation is CASSVAGGGRRNEQFF.

The genes are TRBV11-2 and TRBJ2-5; 7 nucleotides agree with TRBD2. The CDR3 has 16 residues. Germline V gives CDR1 SGHAT, CDR2 FQNNGV. V was pared by 1 base and J by 1 base, with 6 bases of the junction left unmatched. DNA of the CDR3: TGTGCCAGCAGCTTAGGCCTGGGGGGGTTCCAAGAGACCCAGTACTTC. Protein: CASSLGLGGFQETQYF. Drawing the rest from reference TRBV11-2 and TRBJ2-5, the complete variable domain is EAGVAQSPRYKIIEKRQSVAFWCNPISGHATLYWYQQILGQGPKLLIQFQNNGVVDDSQLPKDRFSAERLKGVDSTLKIQPAKLEDSAVYLCASSLGLGGFQETQYFGPGTRLLVL.

This rearrangement joins TRBV6-5 to TRBJ2-7; 9 bases agree with TRBD1. The CDR3 length is 14 residues. From germline, CDR1 is MNHEY and CDR2 SVGAGI. Trimming cost V 4 bases and J 9 bases; bases outside gene matches: 10. The CDR3 sequence: CASSLTGGVGGQYV. CDR3 nucleotides: TGTGCCAGCAGTTTGACAGGGGGTGTCGGGGGGCAGTACGTC.

CDR3 sequence: CASSLDSPYPRAFF. As DNA, the CDR3 is TGTGCCAGCAGCTTAGATAGCCCCTATCCAAGGGCTTTCTTT. The rearrangement uses TRBV11-2 and TRBJ1-1; unclear D gene. The CDR3 covers 14 residues. V was cut by 0 bases and J by 11 bases, with 16 bases left in between. Looked up from germline, CDR1 is SGHAT and CDR2 is FQNNGV.

J is TRBJ2-5 and V is TRBV5-4, with TRBD2 matching over 8 bases. The ends lost 4 bases at V and 6 bases at J; junction bases unmatched: 11. The length of the CDR3 is 15 residues. The germline gives CDR1 SGHNT, CDR2 YYREEE (reference sequence). The CDR3 protein is CASSAQTGGPKTQYF. The DNA of the CDR3 is TGTGCCAGCAGCGCCCAAACGGGGGGGCCTAAGACCCAGTACTTC.

The J gene is TRBJ2-1, the V gene TRBV7-2, with a tentative D call TRBD2 (6 bases). V was pared by 1 base and J by 9 bases, with 16 bases between. In germline, CDR1 is SGHTA, CDR2 FQGNSA. The CDR3 contains 15 residues. CDR3 sequence: CASSLGEGMGGEQFF. The CDR3 bases are TGTGCCAGCAGCTTAGGAGAGGGGATGGGGGGTGAGCAGTTCTTC.

The gene calls are TRBV10-3 and TRBJ1-3; 9 bases agree with TRBD1. The germline V gene encodes CDR1 ENHRY and CDR2 SYGVKD. The J segment lost 0 bases and the V segment lost 8 bases, leaving 5 bases of the junction unmatched. There are 15 residues in the CDR3. The CDR3, as DNA: TGTGCCATCGGGACAGGGCTGAGCTCTGGAAACACCATATATTTT. This translates into CAIGTGLSSGNTIYF.

This rearrangement joins TRBV6-4 to TRBJ2-3, with 9 bases lining up with TRBD2. Germline trimming cut 4 bases from V and 3 bases from J; bases unmatched to any gene: 2. The CDR3 contains 14 residues. From germline, CDR1 is MRHNA and CDR2 SNTAGT. CDR3 sequence: CASSVGLATDTQYF. The CDR3 nucleotides read TGTGCCAGCAGTGTCGGACTAGCGACAGATACGCAGTATTTT.

This clone occurred a few times. The chain recombines TRBV13 with TRBJ1-6, with TRBD1 as a possible D gene (5 bases). There are 17 residues in the CDR3. V was cut by 4 bases and J by 7 bases, with 20 bases left in between. Germline CDR1 reads PRHDT; CDR2 reads FYEKMQ (reference sequence). CDR3 DNA sequence: TGTGCCAGCAGCTCCCCACTTGGGGGACTAACCAATTCACCCCTCCACTTT. This translates into CASSSPLGGLTNSPLHF.

The rearrangement joins TRBV15 to TRBJ2-3; 12 positions match TRBD2. There are 22 residues in the CDR3. Germline lookup yields CDR1 LNHNV and CDR2 YYDKDF (reference sequence). Trimming cost V 0 bases and J 4 bases; bases outside gene matches: 20. The CDR3 region is CATSRDLGASGGANKKPDTQYF. The CDR3 coding sequence is TGTGCCACCAGCAGAGATCTAGGCGCTAGCGGGGGGGCTAATAAGAAACCAGATACGCAGTATTTT.